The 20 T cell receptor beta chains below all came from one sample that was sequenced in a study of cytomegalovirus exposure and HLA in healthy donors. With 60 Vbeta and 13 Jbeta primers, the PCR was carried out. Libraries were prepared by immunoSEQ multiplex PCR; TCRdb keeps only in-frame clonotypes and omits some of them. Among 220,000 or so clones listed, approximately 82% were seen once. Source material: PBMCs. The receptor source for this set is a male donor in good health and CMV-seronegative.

CDR3: CASSYAGAYNEQFF. The CDR3 bases are TGTGCCAGCAGTTACGCGGGAGCGTACAATGAGCAGTTCTTC. The genes are TRBV6-5 and TRBJ2-1, with 7 bases identical to TRBD2. V lost 2 bases, J lost 4 bases, and 2 bases stayed unmatched. From germline, CDR1 is MNHEY and CDR2 SVGAGI. This CDR3 is built from 14 residues.

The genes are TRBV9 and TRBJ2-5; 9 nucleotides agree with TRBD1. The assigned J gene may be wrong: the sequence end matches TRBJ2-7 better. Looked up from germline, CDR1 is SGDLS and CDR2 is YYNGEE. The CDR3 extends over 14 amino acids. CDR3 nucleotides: TGTGCCAGCAGCTTTGGGACAGGGACCTACGAGCAGTACTTC. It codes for CASSFGTGTYEQYF.

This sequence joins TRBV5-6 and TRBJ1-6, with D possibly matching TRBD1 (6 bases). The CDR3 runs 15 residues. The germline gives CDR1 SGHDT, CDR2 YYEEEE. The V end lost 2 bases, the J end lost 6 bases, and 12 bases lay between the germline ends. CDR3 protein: CASSFRGQSNSPLHF. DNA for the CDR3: TGTGCCAGCAGCTTCCGAGGACAGAGTAATTCACCCCTCCACTTT.

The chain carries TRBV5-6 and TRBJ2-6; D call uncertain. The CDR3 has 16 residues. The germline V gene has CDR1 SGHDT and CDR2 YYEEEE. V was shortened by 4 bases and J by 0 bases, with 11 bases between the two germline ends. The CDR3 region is CASSLVLRSGANVLTF. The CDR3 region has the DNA TGTGCCAGCAGCCTAGTTCTACGCTCTGGGGCCAACGTCCTGACTTTC.

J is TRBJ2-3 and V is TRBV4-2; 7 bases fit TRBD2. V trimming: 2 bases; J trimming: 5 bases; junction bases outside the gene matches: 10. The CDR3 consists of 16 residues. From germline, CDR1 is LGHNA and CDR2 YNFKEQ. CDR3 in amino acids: CASSQYDAGEVDTQYF. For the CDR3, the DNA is TGTGCCAGCAGCCAATATGACGCGGGAGAAGTAGATACGCAGTATTTT.

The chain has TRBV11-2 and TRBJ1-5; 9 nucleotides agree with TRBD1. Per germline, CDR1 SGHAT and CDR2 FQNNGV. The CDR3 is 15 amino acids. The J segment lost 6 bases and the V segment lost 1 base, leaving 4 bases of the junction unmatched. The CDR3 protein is CASSLGTGARQPQHF. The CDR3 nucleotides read TGTGCCAGCAGCTTAGGGACAGGGGCGCGTCAGCCCCAGCATTTT. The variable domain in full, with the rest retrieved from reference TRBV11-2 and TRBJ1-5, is EAGVAQSPRYKIIEKRQSVAFWCNPISGHATLYWYQQILGQGPKLLIQFQNNGVVDDSQLPKDRFSAERLKGVDSTLKIQPAKLEDSAVYLCASSLGTGARQPQHFGDGTRLSIL.

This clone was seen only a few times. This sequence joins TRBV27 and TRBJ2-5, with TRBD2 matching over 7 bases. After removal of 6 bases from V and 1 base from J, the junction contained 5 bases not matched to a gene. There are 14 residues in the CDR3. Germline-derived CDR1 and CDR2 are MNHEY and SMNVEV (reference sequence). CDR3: CASRKAGSQETQYF. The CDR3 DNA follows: TGTGCCAGCAGAAAAGCGGGGTCCCAAGAGACCCAGTACTTC.

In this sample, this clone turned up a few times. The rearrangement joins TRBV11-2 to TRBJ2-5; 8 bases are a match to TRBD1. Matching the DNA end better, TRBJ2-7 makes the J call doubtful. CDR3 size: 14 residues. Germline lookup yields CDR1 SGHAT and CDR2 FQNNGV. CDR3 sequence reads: CASSPTQGAYEQYF. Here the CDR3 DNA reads TGTGCCAGCAGCCCAACCCAGGGGGCTTACGAGCAGTACTTC.

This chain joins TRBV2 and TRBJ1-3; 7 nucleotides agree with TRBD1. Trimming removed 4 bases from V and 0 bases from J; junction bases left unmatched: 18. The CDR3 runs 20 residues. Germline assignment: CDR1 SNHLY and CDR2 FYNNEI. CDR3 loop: CASSGQPGGDLIASGNTIYF. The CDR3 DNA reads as TGTGCCAGCAGTGGCCAGCCAGGGGGTGATTTAATAGCCTCTGGAAACACCATATATTTT.

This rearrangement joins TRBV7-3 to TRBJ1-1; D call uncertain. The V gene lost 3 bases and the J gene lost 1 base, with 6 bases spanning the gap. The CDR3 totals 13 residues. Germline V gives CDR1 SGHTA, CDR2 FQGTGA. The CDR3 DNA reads TGTGCCAGCAGCTTGGCGGCGAACACTGAAGCTTTCTTT. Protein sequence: CASSLAANTEAFF.

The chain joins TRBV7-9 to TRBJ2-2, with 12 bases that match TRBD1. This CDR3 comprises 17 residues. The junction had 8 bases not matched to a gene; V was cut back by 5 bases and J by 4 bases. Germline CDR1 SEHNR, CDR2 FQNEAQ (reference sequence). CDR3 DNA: TGTGCCAGCAGCCGCAAGGGGACAGGGGGCTTCACCGGGGAGCTGTTTTTT. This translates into CASSRKGTGGFTGELFF.

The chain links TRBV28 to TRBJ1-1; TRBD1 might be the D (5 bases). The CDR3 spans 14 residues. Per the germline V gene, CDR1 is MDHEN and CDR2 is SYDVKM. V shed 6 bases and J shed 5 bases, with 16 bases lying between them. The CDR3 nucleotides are TGTGCCAGCAGAAGGGGCGGGGGGAAAACTGAAGCTTTCTTT. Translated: CASRRGGGKTEAFF.

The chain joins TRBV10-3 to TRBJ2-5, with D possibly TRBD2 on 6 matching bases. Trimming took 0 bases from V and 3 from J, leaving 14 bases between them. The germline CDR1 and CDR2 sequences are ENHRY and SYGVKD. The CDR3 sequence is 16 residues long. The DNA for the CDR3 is TGTGCCATCAGTGAGTCACTTGGGAGGCTGGAAGAGACCCAGTACTTC. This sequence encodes CAISESLGRLEETQYF.

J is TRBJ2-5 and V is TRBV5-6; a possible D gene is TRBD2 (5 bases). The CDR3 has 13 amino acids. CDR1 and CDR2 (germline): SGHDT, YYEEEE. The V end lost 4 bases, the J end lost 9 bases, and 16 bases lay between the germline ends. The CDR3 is CASSPTGVGAQYF. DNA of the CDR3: TGTGCCAGCAGCCCCACCGGGGTCGGGGCCCAGTACTTC.

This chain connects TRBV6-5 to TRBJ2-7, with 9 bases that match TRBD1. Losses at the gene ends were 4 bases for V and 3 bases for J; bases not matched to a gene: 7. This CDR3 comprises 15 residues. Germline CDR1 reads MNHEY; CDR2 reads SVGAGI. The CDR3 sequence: CASSSQGGQGYEQYF. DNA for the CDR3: TGTGCCAGCAGTTCACAGGGGGGACAGGGCTACGAGCAGTACTTC.

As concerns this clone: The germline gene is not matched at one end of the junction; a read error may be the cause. Here the CDR3 reads CSSSSPGASTDTQYF. The CDR3 DNA sequence: TGTTCCAGCAGCTCCCCAGGGGCTAGCACAGATACGCAGTATTTT. V and J are TRBV7-9 and TRBJ2-3, with a tentative D call TRBD1 (6 bases). The CDR3 is made up of 15 amino acids. Germline-derived CDR1 and CDR2 are SEHNR and FQNEAQ (reference sequence).

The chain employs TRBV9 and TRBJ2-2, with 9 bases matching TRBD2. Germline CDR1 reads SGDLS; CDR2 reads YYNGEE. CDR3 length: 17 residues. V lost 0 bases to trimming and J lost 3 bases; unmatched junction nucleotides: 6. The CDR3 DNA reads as TGTGCCAGCAGCGTAGATCGCGGGAGGGCCGACACCGGGGAGCTGTTTTTT. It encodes CASSVDRGRADTGELFF.

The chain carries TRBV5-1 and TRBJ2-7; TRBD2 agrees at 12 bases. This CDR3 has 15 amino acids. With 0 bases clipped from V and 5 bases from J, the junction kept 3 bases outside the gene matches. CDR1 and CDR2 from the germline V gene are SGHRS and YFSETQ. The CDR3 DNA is TGCGCCAGCAGCTTGGTACTAGCGGGAGGCAACGAGCAGTACTTC. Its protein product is CASSLVLAGGNEQYF.

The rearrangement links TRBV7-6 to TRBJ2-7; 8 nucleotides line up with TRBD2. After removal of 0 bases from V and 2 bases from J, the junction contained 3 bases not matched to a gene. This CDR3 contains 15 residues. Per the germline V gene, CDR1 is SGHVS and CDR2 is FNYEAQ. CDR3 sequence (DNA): TGTGCCAGCAGCTTAGCTAGCGGGATTACCTACGAGCAGTACTTC. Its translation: CASSLASGITYEQYF.

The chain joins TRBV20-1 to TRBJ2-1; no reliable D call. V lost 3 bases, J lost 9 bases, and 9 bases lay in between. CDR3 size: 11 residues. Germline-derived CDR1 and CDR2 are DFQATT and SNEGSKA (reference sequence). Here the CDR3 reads CSASPTVEQFF. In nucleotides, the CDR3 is TGCAGTGCTAGTCCCACGGTTGAGCAGTTCTTC.